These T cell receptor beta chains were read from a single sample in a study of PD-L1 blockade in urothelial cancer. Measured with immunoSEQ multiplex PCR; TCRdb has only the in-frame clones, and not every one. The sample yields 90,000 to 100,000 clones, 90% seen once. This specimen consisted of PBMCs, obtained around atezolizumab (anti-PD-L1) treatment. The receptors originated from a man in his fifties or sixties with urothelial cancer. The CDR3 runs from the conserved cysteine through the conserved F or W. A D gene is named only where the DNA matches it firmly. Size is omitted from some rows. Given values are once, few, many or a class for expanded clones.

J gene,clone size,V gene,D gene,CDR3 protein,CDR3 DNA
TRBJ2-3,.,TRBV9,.,CASSVNQGSGTDTQYF,TGTGCCAGCAGCGTAAATCAGGGCAGTGGGACAGATACGCAGTATTTT
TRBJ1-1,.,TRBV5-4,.,CASSSLDSPKAFF,TGTGCCAGCAGCTCACTGGACAGCCCCAAAGCTTTCTTT
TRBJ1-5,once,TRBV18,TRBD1,CASSPSTGGVGQPQHF,TGTGCCAGCTCACCAAGTACAGGGGGGGTAGGTCAGCCCCAGCATTTT
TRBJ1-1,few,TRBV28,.,CASSLPRTEAFF,TGTGCCAGCAGTTTACCTCGGACAGAGGCTTTCTTT
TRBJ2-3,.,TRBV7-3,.,CASSPASLSTDTQYF,TGTGCCAGCAGCCCCGCTTCCCTAAGCACAGATACGCAGTATTTT
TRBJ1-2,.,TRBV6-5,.,CASSYGQGISGYTF,TGTGCCAGCAGTTACGGCCAGGGTATCTCAGGCTACACCTTC
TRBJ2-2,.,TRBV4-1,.,CASSQDLRSTGELFF,TGCGCCAGCAGCCAAGATTTAAGGAGCACCGGGGAGCTGTTTTTT
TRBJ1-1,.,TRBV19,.,CASRGRDEAFF,TGTGCCAGTAGGGGGAGAGATGAAGCTTTCTTT
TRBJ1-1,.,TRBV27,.,CASSSTSPYAGTEAFF,TGTGCCAGCAGTTCTACTAGTCCGTATGCGGGAACTGAAGCTTTCTTT
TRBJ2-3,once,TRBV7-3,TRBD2,CASSLRLAGGTDTQYF,TGTGCCAGCAGCTTAAGACTAGCGGGGGGAACAGATACGCAGTATTTT
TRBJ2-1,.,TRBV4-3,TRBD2,CASSQQTAGGPLGEQFF,TGCGCCAGCAGCCAACAAACGGCGGGAGGGCCCCTTGGGGAGCAGTTCTTC
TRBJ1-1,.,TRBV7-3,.,CASSLTRNTEAFF,TGTGCCAGCAGCTTGACACGGAACACTGAAGCTTTCTTT
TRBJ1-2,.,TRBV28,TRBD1,CASSSGQGALSLGYTF,TGTGCCAGCAGTTCGGGACAGGGGGCGCTTTCCCTTGGCTACACCTTC
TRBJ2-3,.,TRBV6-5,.,CASRSLGAQRQYF,TGTGCCAGCAGGTCACTGGGGGCCCAACGGCAGTATTTT
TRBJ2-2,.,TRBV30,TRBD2,CAWDKAGGTGELFF,TGTGCCTGGGATAAAGCGGGGGGGACCGGGGAGCTGTTTTTT
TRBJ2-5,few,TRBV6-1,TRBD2,CASSELAGGPETQYF,TGTGCCAGCAGTGAACTAGCGGGGGGGCCAGAGACCCAGTACTTC
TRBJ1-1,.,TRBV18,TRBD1,CASIGTERNTEAFF,TGTGCCAGCATAGGGACAGAGAGGAACACTGAAGCTTTCTTT
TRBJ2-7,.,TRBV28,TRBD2,CASSSPGLAGERVYEQYF,TGTGCCAGCAGTTCTCCGGGACTAGCGGGAGAAAGGGTCTACGAGCAGTACTTC
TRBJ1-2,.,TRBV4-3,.,CASSQARWTEGDYGYTF,TGCGCCAGCAGCCAAGCTCGCTGGACAGAGGGTGACTACGGCTACACCTTC
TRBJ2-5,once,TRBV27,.,CASSLRAAETQYF,TGTGCCAGCAGTCTCCGAGCGGCGGAGACCCAGTACTTC
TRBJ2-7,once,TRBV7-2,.,CASRQTDSPEQYF,TGTGCCAGCAGACAAACCGACTCCCCCGAGCAGTACTTC
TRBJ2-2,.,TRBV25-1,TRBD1,CASSRDRVEGELFF,TGTGCCAGCAGCAGGGACAGGGTTGAAGGGGAGCTGTTTTTT
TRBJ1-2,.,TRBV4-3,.,CASSQRVNYGYTF,TGCGCCAGCAGCCAACGCGTTAACTATGGCTACACCTTC
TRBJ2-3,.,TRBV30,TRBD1,CAWEKQGGTADTQYF,TGTGCCTGGGAAAAACAGGGGGGTACCGCAGATACGCAGTATTTT
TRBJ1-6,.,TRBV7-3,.,CASSLLATNSPLHF,TGTGCCAGCAGCTTATTGGCCACCAATTCACCCCTCCACTTT
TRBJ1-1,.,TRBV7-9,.,CASSLGAGAENTEAFF,TGTGCCAGCAGCTTAGGGGCAGGGGCGGAGAACACTGAAGCTTTCTTT
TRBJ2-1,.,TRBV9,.,CASSVQGSSYNEQFF,TGTGCCAGCAGCGTACAGGGTTCCTCCTACAATGAGCAGTTCTTC
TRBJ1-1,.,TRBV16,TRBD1,CASSPQGGNTEAFF,TGTGCCAGCAGCCCCCAGGGGGGGAACACTGAAGCTTTCTTT
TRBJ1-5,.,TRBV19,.,CASSIGEGYQPQHF,TGTGCCAGTAGTATCGGGGAGGGTTATCAGCCCCAGCATTTT
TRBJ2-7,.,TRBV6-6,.,CASIRDGGYEQYF,TGTGCCAGCATTCGGGACGGGGGCTACGAGCAGTACTTC
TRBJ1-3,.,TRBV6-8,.,CASTGAPF,TGTGCCAGCACAGGGGCCCCTTTT
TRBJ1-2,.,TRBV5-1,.,CASSLLDRNYGYTF,TGCGCCAGCAGCTTGTTAGACAGAAACTATGGCTACACCTTC
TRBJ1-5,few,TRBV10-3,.,CAISGGVRGQPQHF,TGTGCCATCAGTGGGGGGGTCCGGGGTCAGCCCCAGCATTTT
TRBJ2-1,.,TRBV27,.,CASRPPGDYNEQFF,TGTGCCAGCAGGCCCCCGGGAGACTACAATGAGCAGTTCTTC
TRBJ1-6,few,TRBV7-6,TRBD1,CASSPARTGGQSPLHF,TGTGCCAGCAGCCCCGCCAGGACAGGGGGACAATCACCCCTCCACTTT
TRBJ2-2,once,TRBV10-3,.,CAISTGQSGELFF,TGTGCCATCAGTACAGGACAGTCCGGGGAGCTGTTTTTT
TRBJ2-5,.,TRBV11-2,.,CASSARPDSEETQYF,TGTGCCAGCAGTGCCAGACCTGACAGCGAAGAGACCCAGTACTTC
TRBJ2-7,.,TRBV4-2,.,CASSQGAQGITYEQYF,TGTGCCAGCAGCCAAGGAGCCCAGGGAATTACCTACGAGCAGTACTTC
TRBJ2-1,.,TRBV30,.,CAWEQQGGYEQFF,TGTGCCTGGGAACAACAGGGGGGGTATGAGCAGTTCTTC
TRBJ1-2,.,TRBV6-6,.,CASSYSSVLANYGYTF,TGTGCCAGCAGTTACTCGTCGGTTCTAGCTAACTATGGCTACACCTTC
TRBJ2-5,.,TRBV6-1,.,CASKATGGTQETQYF,TGTGCCAGCAAAGCTACCGGCGGGACCCAAGAGACCCAGTACTTC
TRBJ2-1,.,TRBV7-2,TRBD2,CASSFQRGDNEQFF,TGTGCCAGCAGCTTTCAACGGGGGGACAATGAGCAGTTCTTC
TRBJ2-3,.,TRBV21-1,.,CASSNCLDTDTQYF,TGTGCCAGCAGCAACTGTCTAGACACAGATACGCAGTATTTT
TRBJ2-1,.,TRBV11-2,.,CASSPQIWGRVRDEQFF,TGTGCCAGCAGCCCCCAGATCTGGGGGCGAGTTCGGGATGAGCAGTTCTTC
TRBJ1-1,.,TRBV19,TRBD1,CASSNLRDRSEGTEAFF,TGTGCCAGTAGTAATCTGCGGGACAGGTCAGAGGGGACTGAAGCTTTCTTT
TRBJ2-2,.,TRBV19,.,CASSTQGLVTGELFF,TGTGCCAGTAGTACGCAGGGGCTCGTCACCGGGGAGCTGTTTTTT
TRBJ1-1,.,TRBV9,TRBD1,CASSVRDRRDTEAFF,TGTGCCAGCAGCGTAAGGGACAGGAGAGATACTGAAGCTTTCTTT
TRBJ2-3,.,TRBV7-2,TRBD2,CASSPQRGGLVDTQYF,TGTGCCAGCAGCCCACAACGGGGGGGGCTTGTAGATACGCAGTATTTT
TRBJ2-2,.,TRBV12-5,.,CASGWSRRSNTGELFF,TGTGCTAGTGGTTGGAGTAGACGGTCAAACACCGGGGAGCTGTTTTTT
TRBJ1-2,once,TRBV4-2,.,CASSQDRRDYGYTF,TGTGCCAGCAGCCAAGACAGGCGGGACTATGGCTACACCTTC
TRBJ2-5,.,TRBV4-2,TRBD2,CASSQEMGTSGGSQETQYF,TGTGCCAGCAGCCAAGAGATGGGGACTAGCGGGGGGAGTCAAGAGACCCAGTACTTC
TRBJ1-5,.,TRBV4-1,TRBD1,CASSQEGTGPNQPQHF,TGCGCCAGCAGCCAAGAGGGGACAGGGCCAAATCAGCCCCAGCATTTT
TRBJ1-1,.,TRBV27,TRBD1,CASRPGTERQAFF,TGTGCCAGCCGTCCCGGGACAGAAAGACAAGCTTTCTTT
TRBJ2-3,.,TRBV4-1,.,CASSQDLVSDTQYF,TGCGCCAGCAGCCAAGATCTAGTCTCAGATACGCAGTATTTT
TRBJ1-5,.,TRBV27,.,CASSSRNQPQHF,TGTGCCAGCAGTTCCCGTAATCAGCCCCAGCATTTT
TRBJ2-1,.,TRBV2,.,CASSASTGFVNEQFF,TGTGCCAGCAGTGCGAGTACAGGGTTCGTCAATGAGCAGTTCTTC
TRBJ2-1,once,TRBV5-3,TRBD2,CARSLEFRRIGLAGGNEQFF,TGTGCCAGAAGCTTGGAGTTTCGTCGTATAGGACTAGCGGGAGGCAATGAGCAGTTCTTC
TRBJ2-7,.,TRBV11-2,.,CASSLVAQGGYEQYF,TGTGCCAGCAGCTTAGTGGCCCAGGGTGGATACGAGCAGTACTTC
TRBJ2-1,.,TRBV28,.,CATQAKNEQFF,TGTGCCACCCAAGCTAAAAATGAGCAGTTCTTC
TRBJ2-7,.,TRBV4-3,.,CASSQVVRGYEQYF,TGCGCCAGCAGCCAAGTGGTAAGGGGGTACGAGCAGTACTTC